A single sample is the source of the 27 T cell receptor beta chains below, sequenced in a study of T cells after yellow fever vaccination. TCRdb passed the 5' RACE reads through MiXCR, listing each CDR3 protein once. The sample lists around 250,000 distinct CDR3 sequences, 5.2% occurring once. Sequencing used CD4+ T cells sorted from PBMCs, obtained on the day of the yellow fever booster vaccination. These receptors were obtained from a man aged 18 to 30 who received the YFV17D yellow fever vaccine.

This clonotype occurred many times. The chain combines TRBV9 with TRBJ1-2; TRBD1 is a possible D gene (6 bases). Deletions cut 7 bases from V and 1 base from J, with 11 bases between. Germline V lookup: CDR1 SGDLS, CDR2 YYNGEE. The CDR3 contains 13 residues. CDR3 coding DNA: TGTGCCAGCCAGGGGACCTATAACTATGGCTACACCTTC. Its translation: CASQGTYNYGYTF.

This clonotype was counted many times. This rearrangement joins TRBV7-2 to TRBJ2-1, with D maybe TRBD1 (6 bases). CDR1 SGHTA and CDR2 FQGNSA come from the germline V gene. V was shortened by 5 bases and J by 6 bases, with 8 bases between the two germline ends. This CDR3 spans 12 amino acids. The CDR3 bases are TGTGCCAGCAGCCTGGACAGCAATGAGCAGTTCTTC. This codes for CASSLDSNEQFF.

The chain uses TRBV20-1 and TRBJ2-5; 8 nucleotides line up with TRBD2. The CDR3 has 15 amino acids. The V segment lost 2 bases and the J segment 5 bases; nucleotides outside the gene matches: 10. CDR1 and CDR2 (germline): DFQATT, SNEGSKA (reference sequence). The CDR3 here is CSARIVRGGAETQYF. CDR3 nucleotide sequence: TGCAGTGCTAGAATCGTCCGGGGGGGTGCTGAGACCCAGTACTTC.

This clonotype appeared a few times. The chain has TRBV27 and TRBJ2-3; TRBD2 might be the D (5 bases). V gave up 3 bases and J gave up 2 bases, with 12 bases separating them. Germline lookup yields CDR1 MNHEY and CDR2 SMNVEV (reference sequence). This CDR3 region has 15 residues. CDR3: CASSFRGIVTDTQYF. In nucleotides, the CDR3 is TGTGCCAGCAGTTTTCGGGGAATTGTCACAGATACGCAGTATTTT.

About this clonotype: This may be a read error: a much more frequent sequence differs by one nucleotide. The chain links TRBV7-2 to TRBJ2-1, with 11 nucleotides matching TRBD2. The CDR3 spans 18 residues. Unmatched junction bases numbered 9, after V lost 1 base and J lost 4 bases. CDR1 is SGHTA and CDR2 is FQGNSA in the germline V gene. The CDR3: CASSLDSSGGAGYNEQFF. In DNA, the CDR3 is TGTGCCAGCAGCTTAGACAGTAGCGGGGGGGCTGGGTACAATGAGCAGTTCTTC.

This clonotype was counted many times. The chain uses TRBV23-1 and TRBJ2-4, with a possible D match to TRBD2 (5 bases). TRBV23-1 is flagged as an ORF with uncertain function. V lost 3 bases to trimming and J lost 0 bases, with 21 bases between them. The CDR3 loop spans 19 amino acids. The CDR3 loop reads CASSHREQPPALAKNIQYF. The CDR3 DNA reads TGCGCCAGCAGTCATCGGGAACAGCCTCCTGCTTTAGCCAAAAACATTCAGTACTTC.

There are many counts of this clonotype. This sequence joins TRBV24-1 and TRBJ1-4, with D unresolved. The germline V and J ends were trimmed by 4 bases and 4 bases, with 18 bases remaining between them. CDR1 and CDR2 (germline): KGHDR, SFDVKD. This CDR3 region has 17 residues. The CDR3 DNA reads as TGTGCCACCAGTGACCAGCCCTCTGCGGGGAATAATGAAAAACTGTTTTTT. This sequence encodes CATSDQPSAGNNEKLFF.

Written as DNA, the CDR3 is TGCAGTGCTAGGGCGAGGGGAATAACAGATACGCAGTATTTT. Its protein is CSARARGITDTQYF. The chain employs TRBV20-1 and TRBJ2-3; D is possibly TRBD1 or TRBD2 (5 bases each). V was pared by 3 bases and J by 3 bases, with 13 bases between. CDR1 and CDR2 from the germline V gene are DFQATT and SNEGSKA (reference sequence). The CDR3 runs to 14 residues.

This clonotype has at least ten counts. The chain joins TRBV12-3 or TRBV12-4 to TRBJ1-5, with 10 nucleotides matching TRBD1. V shed 2 bases and J 1 base; nucleotides not matched to a gene: 5. The CDR3 is made up of 17 amino acids. The CDR3 spells CASSLRTGGGSNQPQHF. The DNA for the CDR3 is TGTGCCAGCAGTTTAAGGACAGGGGGGGGGAGCAATCAGCCCCAGCATTTT.

This clonotype showed up just a few times. The chain links TRBV7-2 to TRBJ1-2; 9 nucleotides match TRBD1. V lost 4 bases, J lost 4 bases, and 4 bases stayed unmatched. CDR1 and CDR2 (germline): SGHTA, FQGNSA. The CDR3 is 14 residues long. The CDR3 coding sequence is TGTGCCAGCAGCTCTAAGACAGGGGGCTATGGCTACACCTTC. Amino acids: CASSSKTGGYGYTF.

The sample holds a few counts of this clonotype. The chain has TRBV4-3 and TRBJ1-1, with D perhaps matching TRBD1 (5 bases). The ends were cut back, 1 base at V and 4 bases at J, with 10 bases in the middle. Germline values: CDR1 LGHNA, CDR2 YSLEER. This CDR3 comprises 14 residues. CDR3 sequence: CASSQAPGSTEAFF. As DNA, the CDR3 is TGCGCCAGCAGCCAAGCCCCAGGGTCCACTGAAGCTTTCTTT.

This clonotype was counted many times. This chain connects TRBV7-2 to TRBJ2-7; unclear D gene. The CDR3 is made up of 12 amino acids. V was trimmed by 5 bases and J by 9 bases, leaving 14 bases between them. Germline V CDR1 and CDR2: SGHTA, FQGNSA. This CDR3 reads CASSRPRIRQYF. The CDR3 bases are TGTGCCAGCAGCCGTCCCAGGATACGGCAGTACTTC.

This clonotype was counted ten times or more. This chain uses TRBV20-1 with TRBJ1-4; 7 bases align to TRBD1. This CDR3 comprises 13 residues. Trimming took 2 bases from V and 5 from J; bases not matched to a gene: 2. Germline assignment: CDR1 DFQATT and CDR2 SNEGSKA (reference sequence). Here the CDR3 reads CSARIQGNEKLFF. DNA of the CDR3: TGCAGTGCTAGAATACAGGGGAATGAAAAACTGTTTTTT.

In this sample, this clonotype turned up many times. The chain has TRBV28 and TRBJ1-3; D not certain. V lost 3 bases to trimming and J lost 2 bases, with 2 bases between them. Germline-derived CDR1 and CDR2 are MDHEN and SYDVKM. This CDR3 has 12 amino acids. The CDR3 nucleotides are TGTGCCAGCAGTTTGACTGGAAACACCATATATTTT. It yields the protein CASSLTGNTIYF.

Remarks on this clonotype: Just one base apart from a much larger clone, this may be a read error. V gene TRBV6-1 combines with J gene TRBJ2-3; tentatively, D is TRBD1 (5 bases). Per the germline V gene, CDR1 is MNHNS and CDR2 is SASEGT. The CDR3 is 14 residues long. In nucleotides, the CDR3 is TGTGCCAGCAGATACTGGACCGAGACAGATACGGAGTATTTT. It encodes CASRYWTETDTEYF.

At least ten counts were recorded for this clonotype. The chain couples TRBV12-3 or TRBV12-4 to TRBJ2-7; D might be TRBD1 or TRBD2, each matching 5 bases. The V end lost 3 bases, the J end lost 7 bases, and 10 bases lay between the germline ends. CDR3 size: 12 residues. The CDR3 is CASSFGAGEQYV. CDR3 nucleotide sequence: TGTGCCAGCAGTTTCGGGGCAGGGGAGCAGTACGTC.

The chain's CDR3 is CASSFGTGANGELFF. CDR3 bases: TGTGCCAGCAGCTTCGGGACAGGGGCGAACGGGGAGCTGTTTTTT. V and J are TRBV5-4 and TRBJ2-2; 10 bases line up with TRBD1. Looked up from germline, CDR1 is SGHNT and CDR2 is YYREEE (reference sequence). CDR3 length: 15 amino acids. V was pared by 2 bases and J by 7 bases, with 5 bases of the junction left unmatched.

The sample holds many counts of this clonotype. In DNA form, the CDR3 reads TGCGCCAGCAGCCTGGGGGGGGGACTCAACTATGGCTACACCTTC. Amino acid sequence: CASSLGGGLNYGYTF. The V gene is TRBV5-1, the J gene TRBJ1-2, with D tentatively TRBD1 (5 bases). Trimming stripped 4 bases from V and 2 bases from J, with 15 bases between. This CDR3 has 15 residues. The germline CDR1 and CDR2 sequences are SGHRS and YFSETQ.

Only a few counts were recorded for this clonotype. This sequence joins TRBV11-2 and TRBJ2-7; TRBD2 aligns across 10 bases. Per germline, CDR1 SGHAT and CDR2 FQNNGV. Trimming cost V 3 bases and J 3 bases; bases outside gene matches: 5. The CDR3 spans 15 residues. The CDR3 region has the DNA TGTGCCAGCAGCTTGGGTAGCGGGGGGTTCTACGAGCAGTACTTC. Encoded protein: CASSLGSGGFYEQYF.

The rearrangement uses TRBV4-3 and TRBJ1-1; D is ambiguous. The length of the CDR3 is 15 residues. The V end lost 5 bases, the J end lost 8 bases, and 21 bases lay between the germline ends. Germline CDR1 LGHNA, CDR2 YSLEER. The CDR3 bases are TGCGCCAGCAGCTACAATCGGGCTGCCCCCCGGGAAGCTTTCTTT. Its protein product is CASSYNRAAPREAFF.

The chain has TRBV5-1 and TRBJ1-2; TRBD1 matches 7 bases. In germline, CDR1 is SGHRS, CDR2 YFSETQ. The V segment lost 4 bases and the J segment 7 bases; nucleotides outside the gene matches: 13. The CDR3 extends over 15 amino acids. The CDR3 coding sequence is TGCGCCAGCAGCCCGAGCGACAGGGCCGGGGGTGGCTACACCTTC. Translation gives CASSPSDRAGGGYTF.

The chain carries TRBV24-1 and TRBJ1-5; unclear D gene. The CDR3 is 14 amino acids. Germline V CDR1 and CDR2: KGHDR, SFDVKD. Trimming shortened V by 1 base and J by 4 bases, and 7 bases separated the two germline ends. CDR3 residues: CATSDFSVNQPQHF. The CDR3 DNA reads as TGTGCCACCAGTGATTTTTCGGTTAATCAGCCCCAGCATTTT.

V is TRBV7-2 and J is TRBJ2-7; tentatively, D is TRBD1 or TRBD2 (5 bases each). This CDR3 region has 14 residues. CDR1 and CDR2 from the germline V gene are SGHTA and FQGNSA. V lost 1 base and J 3 bases, leaving 10 bases between the germline ends. CDR3 amino acids: CASSLDGAGYEQYF. CDR3 sequence (DNA): TGTGCCAGCAGCTTAGACGGGGCGGGCTACGAGCAGTACTTC.

CDR3 coding DNA: TGTGCCAGCAGGCGGCCGGGACAGTCTAATGAAAAACTGTTTTTT. Its translation: CASRRPGQSNEKLFF. V usage is TRBV6-5 and J usage is TRBJ1-4; 7 nucleotides match TRBD1. Per the germline V gene, CDR1 is MNHEY and CDR2 is SVGAGI. The CDR3 is 15 amino acids. Unmatched junction bases numbered 7, after V lost 6 bases and J lost 3 bases.

This clonotype has more than one count but fewer than ten. This rearrangement joins TRBV29-1 to TRBJ1-2; 9 bases match TRBD1. Germline V gives CDR1 SQVTM, CDR2 ANQGSEA. The CDR3 extends over 17 amino acids. The junction had 18 bases not matched to a gene; V was cut back by 5 bases and J by 5 bases. CDR3 nucleotide sequence: TGCAGCGTTTCCGCACCCCGGGACAGGGTGATTCGGTATGGCTACACCTTC. It yields the protein CSVSAPRDRVIRYGYTF.

This clonotype was seen a handful of times. This chain connects TRBV28 to TRBJ1-2; D might be TRBD1 (6 bases). The CDR3 runs 16 residues. Germline CDR1 is MDHEN and CDR2 is SYDVKM. V was clipped by 6 bases and J by 8 bases, with 25 bases between them. The CDR3, as DNA: TGTGCCAGCAGAACACTACACCGGGACATCCTCGGCGGCTACACCTTC. It translates to CASRTLHRDILGGYTF.

In its sample, this clonotype was seen a few times. The chain links TRBV6-2 or TRBV6-3 to TRBJ2-7, with a possible D match to TRBD2 (5 bases). This CDR3 contains 17 residues. CDR1 and CDR2 (germline): MNHEY, SVGEGT. V was pared by 6 bases and J by 4 bases, with 25 bases between. This CDR3 is CASSKSTPGIPTYEQYF. The DNA for the CDR3 is TGTGCCAGCAGCAAATCAACACCCGGGATTCCGACTTACGAGCAGTACTTC.